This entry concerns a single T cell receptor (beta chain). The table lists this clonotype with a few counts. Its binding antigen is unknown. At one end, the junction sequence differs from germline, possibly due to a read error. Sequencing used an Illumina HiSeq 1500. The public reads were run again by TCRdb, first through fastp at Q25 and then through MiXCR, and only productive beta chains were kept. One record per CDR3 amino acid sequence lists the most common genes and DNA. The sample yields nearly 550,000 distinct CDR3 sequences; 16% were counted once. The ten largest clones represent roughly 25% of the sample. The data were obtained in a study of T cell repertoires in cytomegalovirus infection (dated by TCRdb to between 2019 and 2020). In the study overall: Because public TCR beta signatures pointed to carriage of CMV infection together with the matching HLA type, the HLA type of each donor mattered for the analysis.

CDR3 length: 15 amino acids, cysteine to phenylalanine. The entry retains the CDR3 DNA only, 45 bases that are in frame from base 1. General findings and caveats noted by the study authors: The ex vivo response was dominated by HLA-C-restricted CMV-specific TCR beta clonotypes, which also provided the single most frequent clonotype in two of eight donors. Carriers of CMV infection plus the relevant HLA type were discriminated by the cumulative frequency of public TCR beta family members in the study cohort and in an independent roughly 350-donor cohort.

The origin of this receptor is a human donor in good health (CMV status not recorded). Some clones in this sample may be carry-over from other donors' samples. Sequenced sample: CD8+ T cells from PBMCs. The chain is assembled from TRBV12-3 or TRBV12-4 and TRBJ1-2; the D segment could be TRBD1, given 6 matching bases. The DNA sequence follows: TGTGCCAGCAGTTTAAGCCCACAGGGTAACGATGGCTACACCTTC. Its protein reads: CASSLSPQGNDGYTF.